The clone carrying this T cell receptor beta chain has at least ten counts. What it recognizes is unknown. The sample is drawn from a study of T-cell reconstitution after alpha-beta-depleted transplantation in children. Study conclusions and caveats: Certain patients had high TCRbeta diversity at day 60, and it came from recipient T cells and thymic progenitors that survived. After transplant, at about two months, alpha-beta T cells were reportedly derived from several hundred expanded graft clones. Diversity and T-cell counts at one year after transplant derived mostly from new T cells.

CDR3 length: 13 residues. Trimming removed 6 bases at V and 0 bases at J, with 8 bases between. CDR1 and CDR2 (germline): MNHNY, SVGAGI (reference sequence). For TCRbeta, the library was prepared with unique molecular identifiers. TCRdb processed the PCR reads anew with MiXCR; each CDR3 protein has one entry. The sample has approximately 300,000 distinct CDR3 sequences, nearly 8% seen once. V usage is TRBV6-6 and J usage is TRBJ1-2; D is undetermined. The sequence was collected from a female patient under 10 years old who had a stem cell transplant for Fanconi anemia, so the T cells may come from the graft donor. The sequenced sample was peripheral blood, obtained 360 days after TCRalphabeta/CD19-depleted stem cell transplant. This CDR3 reads CASSASPNYGYTF. In nucleotides, the CDR3 is TGTGCCAGCAGCGCGTCCCCTAACTATGGCTACACCTTC.